This T cell receptor beta chain was documented in a study of T cells in Graves' hyperthyroidism and ophthalmopathy. General study findings and limits: From stable hyperthyroidism, ophthalmopathy was set apart by a 13 V-J model.

Amplified TCR beta CDR3 regions came from RNA transcripts. A first-round RT-PCR of the TCR CDR3 used the HTBI primer set. Using its own MiXCR run on the multiplex PCR reads, TCRdb lists one record per CDR3 protein. The sample lists a few hundred thousand distinct CDR3 sequences; about 15% were seen once. This clonotype was counted many times. The antigen is not known. The CDR3 has 15 amino acids. V lost 6 bases, J lost 0 bases, and 5 bases stayed unmatched. Stable disease denoted Graves' hyperthyroidism without ophthalmopathy progression within 18 months. The J gene is TRBJ2-3, the V gene TRBV12-3 or TRBV12-4; 8 positions agree with TRBD1. This receptor was obtained from a young woman with Graves' hyperthyroidism. Sequenced: blood. CDR3 region: CASSPGQVSTDTQYF. CDR3 nucleotide sequence: TGTGCCAGCAGCCCGGGACAGGTTAGCACAGATACGCAGTATTTT.